The 24 T cell receptor beta chains below come from one sample, sequenced in a study of blood T cells in healthy people across ages. It was with a sample-barcoded 5' primer and a J-beta primer mix that a second PCR of roughly 7 to 12 cycles was run. MiXCR, applied by TCRdb to the 5' RACE reads, yields one record per CDR3 protein. The table shows about 1.6 million distinct CDR3 sequences, with roughly 30% occurring only once. Sequenced material: blood. The receptors here all came from a woman aged 25 to 39 in good health.

About this clonotype itself: This may arise from a read error, as a much more abundant clone is one base away. The chain has TRBV7-3 and TRBJ2-2, with unresolved D. This CDR3 has 13 amino acids. Germline values: CDR1 SGHTA, CDR2 FQGTGA. The CDR3 sequence: CACSLVGSGELFF. CDR3 DNA sequence: TGTGCCTGCAGCTTAGTGGGCTCCGGGGAGCTGTTTTTT.

The rearrangement links TRBV10-3 to TRBJ2-3; D perhaps matches TRBD2 (6 bases). The germline V and J ends were trimmed by 6 bases and 6 bases, with 22 bases remaining between them. Germline assignment: CDR1 ENHRY and CDR2 SYGVKD. The CDR3 runs 16 residues. The CDR3 spells CAIRDVSRGTTDTQYF. The DNA for the CDR3 is TGTGCCATCAGGGATGTTAGTCGGGGGACGACGGATACGCAGTATTTT.

Concerning this clonotype itself: A read error may produce the germline difference seen at one junction end. This sequence joins TRBV12-3 or TRBV12-4 and TRBJ1-2; D is unclear. The CDR3 sequence is 13 residues long. For the CDR3, the DNA is TGTGCCAGCAGGCAAAGCGCAGGATATGGCTACATCTTC. This encodes CASRQSAGYGYIF.

A remark on this clonotype: It may be a read error: a sequence one base away is much more abundant. The chain joins TRBV29-1 to TRBJ2-3; D is possibly TRBD2 (5 bases). The CDR3 contains 13 residues. CDR1 and CDR2 (germline): SQVTM, ANQGSEA. CDR3: CGVERGMGDTQYF. In DNA, the CDR3 is TGCGGCGTTGAACGAGGGATGGGAGATACGCAGTATTTT.

In its sample, this clonotype was seen a few times. V is TRBV9 and J is TRBJ2-1, with 7 bases identical to TRBD2. In germline, CDR1 is SGDLS, CDR2 YYNGEE. The trim removed 2 bases at V and 5 bases at J, leaving 4 bases unmatched. This CDR3 has 14 amino acids. The CDR3 sequence is CASSVTSLDNEQFF. In nucleotides, the CDR3 is TGTGCCAGCAGCGTGACTAGCCTAGACAATGAGCAGTTCTTC. Full variable domain (remainder filled in from reference TRBV9 and TRBJ2-1): DSGVTQTPKHLITATGQRVTLRCSPRSGDLSVYWYQQSLDQGLQFLIQYYNGEERAKGNILERFSAQQFPDLHSELNLSSLELGDSALYFCASSVTSLDNEQFFGPGTRLTVL.

The CDR3 region has the DNA TGTGCCAGCATCGCTCCAGGATTCGTGGCTTTCTTT. Translated: CASIAPGFVAFF. The chain recombines TRBV6-5 with TRBJ1-1; D is ambiguous. There are 12 residues in the CDR3. V dropped 7 bases and J dropped 11 bases, with 17 bases sitting between them. Germline CDR1 and CDR2: MNHEY and SVGAGI.

The J gene is TRBJ2-5, the V gene TRBV2, with no clear D. This CDR3 contains 14 residues. Germline V CDR1 and CDR2: SNHLY, FYNNEI. The V end lost 5 bases, the J end lost 5 bases, and 15 bases lay between the germline ends. In DNA form, the CDR3 reads TGTGCCAGCAGTCCCGCGGCCGCGCGGGAGACCCAGTACTTC. Translating it yields CASSPAAARETQYF.

This clonotype came up a few times. The rearrangement joins TRBV5-8 to TRBJ1-2; 10 nucleotides align to TRBD1. The CDR3 extends over 15 amino acids. Trimming removed 4 bases from V and 3 bases from J; junction bases left unmatched: 6. CDR1 and CDR2 from the germline V gene are SGHTS and YDEGEE. CDR3 nucleotide sequence: TGTGCCAGCAGCACCTCCGGGACAGGGGACTATGGCTACACCTTC. Its protein product is CASSTSGTGDYGYTF.

This chain joins TRBV2 and TRBJ2-1; a weak D match, TRBD2 (6 bases). V lost 1 base and J 11 bases, leaving 18 bases between the germline ends. CDR1 and CDR2 from the germline V gene are SNHLY and FYNNEI. This CDR3 has 15 amino acids. CDR3: CASSEELAGSNQQFF. CDR3 nucleotide sequence: TGTGCCAGCAGTGAAGAACTAGCCGGGTCGAATCAGCAGTTCTTC.

V gene TRBV3-1 combines with J gene TRBJ2-5, with D possibly matching TRBD1 (5 bases). The CDR3 contains 12 residues. CDR1 and CDR2 from the germline V gene are LGHDT and YNNKEL (reference sequence). V lost 4 bases to trimming and J lost 9 bases, with 12 bases between them. The CDR3 nucleotides read TGTGCCAGCAGCCTCCTAAGCAGGGCCCAGTACTTC. It yields the protein CASSLLSRAQYF.

In this sample, this clonotype turned up a few times. The chain recombines TRBV6-1 with TRBJ1-2; unclear D gene. Germline-derived CDR1 and CDR2 are MNHNS and SASEGT. The CDR3 extends over 16 amino acids. V gave up 6 bases and J gave up 4 bases, with 21 bases separating them. The chain's CDR3 is CASRGFGLSPTYGYTF. The CDR3 DNA sequence: TGTGCCAGCAGGGGTTTCGGACTCTCCCCGACCTATGGCTACACCTTC.

This clonotype was counted only a few times. V and J are TRBV7-2 and TRBJ2-7, with TRBD2 matching over 12 bases. Germline assignment: CDR1 SGHTA and CDR2 FQGNSA. This CDR3 has 15 residues. The V segment lost 6 bases and the J segment 4 bases; nucleotides outside the gene matches: 7. Here the CDR3 reads CASRETSGSWYEQYF. The CDR3 DNA reads as TGTGCCAGCAGGGAGACTAGCGGGAGTTGGTACGAGCAGTACTTC.

A few counts support this clonotype. This rearrangement joins TRBV20-1 to TRBJ1-2; 7 nucleotides align to TRBD1. The CDR3 loop spans 14 amino acids. The V gene's germline CDR1 is DFQATT and CDR2 SNEGSKA (reference sequence). This CDR3 is CGAGTEFMWDGYTF. In DNA, the CDR3 is TGCGGAGCCGGGACAGAGTTCATGTGGGATGGCTACACCTTC.

This clonotype was seen a handful of times. V is TRBV2 and J is TRBJ2-5; TRBD2 aligns across 10 bases. The J segment lost 10 bases and the V segment lost 6 bases, leaving 11 bases of the junction unmatched. The CDR3 consists of 14 residues. Per germline, CDR1 SNHLY and CDR2 FYNNEI. The CDR3 region has the DNA TGTGCCAGCAGCTCCCTAGCGGGGGAAATCTACCAGTACTTC. It codes for CASSSLAGEIYQYF.

A few counts support this clonotype. This chain joins TRBV6-1 and TRBJ1-2, with D maybe TRBD1 (6 bases). The germline V and J ends were trimmed by 6 bases and 8 bases, with 19 bases remaining between them. CDR3 length equals 14 residues. CDR1 and CDR2 (germline): MNHNS, SASEGT. The CDR3 nucleotides read TGTGCCAGCAGGGGCTCGGGGGGCAATATCGGCTACACCTTC. Protein: CASRGSGGNIGYTF.

This chain links TRBV10-3 with TRBJ1-1; tentative D call: TRBD1 (6 bases). The germline gives CDR1 ENHRY, CDR2 SYGVKD. V was cut by 3 bases and J by 2 bases, with 16 bases left in between. The CDR3 covers 16 residues. The CDR3 sequence: CAISESKRGGNTEAFF. The CDR3 DNA sequence: TGTGCCATCAGTGAATCGAAAAGGGGGGGCAACACTGAAGCTTTCTTT.

This clonotype was counted a few times. The V call is TRBV2, the J call TRBJ2-7, with D possibly being TRBD1 (6 bases). V lost 3 bases and J lost 5, with 11 bases in between. The germline V gene has CDR1 SNHLY and CDR2 FYNNEI. The CDR3 is made up of 13 amino acids. The CDR3 region has the DNA TGTGCCAGCAGTGACGAAAACAGGGACGAGCAGTACTTC. This codes for CASSDENRDEQYF. Drawing the rest from reference TRBV2 and TRBJ2-7, the complete variable domain is EPEVTQTPSHQVTQMGQEVILRCVPISNHLYFYWYRQILGQKVEFLVSFYNNEISEKSEIFDDQFSVERPDGSNFTLKIRSTKLEDSAMYFCASSDENRDEQYFGPGTRLTVT.

The chain links TRBV10-3 to TRBJ1-2; 11 nucleotides match TRBD1. Per germline, CDR1 ENHRY and CDR2 SYGVKD. V lost 2 bases and J lost 1; bases outside the gene matches: 6. The length of the CDR3 is 17 residues. CDR3 protein: CAISETKGTGGNYGYTF. The CDR3 DNA follows: TGTGCCATCAGTGAGACGAAGGGGACAGGGGGTAACTATGGCTACACCTTC.

The chain is built from TRBV5-1 and TRBJ2-5, with no clear D. The germline V and J ends were trimmed by 4 bases and 4 bases, with 20 bases remaining between them. The CDR3 runs to 16 residues. The germline V gene has CDR1 SGHRS and CDR2 YFSETQ. CDR3 in DNA: TGCGCCAGCAGCCTGGACCCTGGCGGTCGGTCAGAGACCCAGTACTTC. Amino acids: CASSLDPGGRSETQYF.

The sample holds a few counts of this clonotype. V gene TRBV27 combines with J gene TRBJ1-4; D gene ambiguous. The CDR3 has 13 residues. Looked up from germline, CDR1 is MNHEY and CDR2 is SMNVEV (reference sequence). Trimming cost V 3 bases and J 4 bases, with 6 bases left between them. CDR3 sequence: CASSFWFNEKLFF. The CDR3 nucleotides read TGTGCCAGCAGTTTTTGGTTTAATGAAAAACTGTTTTTT.

Of note for this clonotype: A single base separates this from a much larger clone, so it may be a read error. The chain uses TRBV12-3 or TRBV12-4 and TRBJ1-1, with D perhaps TRBD1 (5 bases). The CDR3 is made up of 13 amino acids. V was pared by 11 bases and J by 4 bases, with 17 bases between. CDR3 sequence (DNA): TGTGCCGGCAACCAGGGTTTGCGCACTGAAGCTTTCTTT. Residues: CAGNQGLRTEAFF.

This clonotype occurred a few times. The chain uses TRBV4-1 and TRBJ2-2; D unclear. Germline values: CDR1 MGHRA, CDR2 YSYEKL. CDR3 length: 16 amino acids. The V end lost 1 base, the J end lost 1 base, and 10 bases lay between the germline ends. CDR3 sequence: CASSQVLGQNTGELFF. CDR3 sequence (DNA): TGCGCCAGCAGCCAAGTTCTAGGGCAGAACACCGGGGAGCTGTTTTTT.

On this clonotype itself: With a much larger clone just one base away, this may be a read error. V usage is TRBV13 and J usage is TRBJ2-5, with 9 bases that match TRBD2. The CDR3 contains 16 residues. The germline CDR1 and CDR2 sequences are PRHDT and FYEKMQ (reference sequence). The junction had 17 bases not matched to a gene; V was cut back by 4 bases and J by 11 bases. CDR3 sequence (DNA): TGTGCCAGCAGCTCCGACCCGACTAGCGGTTACAATGAGCAGTACTTC. Its protein is CASSSDPTSGYNEQYF.

The V gene is TRBV10-3, the J gene TRBJ2-2, with 8 positions matching TRBD1. The germline CDR1 and CDR2 sequences are ENHRY and SYGVKD. The CDR3 is 14 residues long. The CDR3 DNA follows: TGTGCTCATCAAGGGAGACAGGGGCACGGGGAGCTGTTTTTT. The encoded protein is CAHQGRQGHGELFF.